The 19 T cell receptor beta chains in this list originate from one sample, sequenced in a study of response to subunit inactivated influenza vaccine. MiXCR was run by TCRdb on the RT-PCR reads, yielding one entry per CDR3 protein. Of some 550,000 distinct CDR3 sequences in the sample, around 21% were seen once. These records were also assigned to another study, of T cells expressing NK-cell markers. As that study records: With UMIs, 5'RACE template switching was used to make TCR beta cDNA.

The material sequenced was CD4+ T cells sorted from PBMCs, taken about 11 days after vaccination. The receptors come from a man in his forties or fifties who received an inactivated influenza vaccine.

The chain links TRBV20-1 to TRBJ1-4; D gene unclear. Per germline, CDR1 DFQATT and CDR2 SNEGSKA (reference sequence). This CDR3 is 12 amino acids long. The V end lost 4 bases, the J end lost 8 bases, and 11 bases lay between the germline ends. For the CDR3, the DNA is TGCAGTGCTAAACGAGGAGGCGAAAAACTGTTTTTT. Its translation: CSAKRGGEKLFF.

The chain has TRBV24-1 and TRBJ2-5; tentative D call: TRBD1 (6 bases). This CDR3 has 15 amino acids. V gave up 4 bases and J gave up 5 bases, with 16 bases separating them. Germline CDR1 KGHDR, CDR2 SFDVKD. The chain's CDR3 is CATSEVTGLGETQYF. DNA for the CDR3: TGTGCCACCAGTGAAGTGACAGGTCTTGGGGAGACCCAGTACTTC.

This chain uses TRBV6-1 with TRBJ1-2; TRBD1 might be the D (6 bases). Germline V gene lookup returns CDR1 MNHNS and CDR2 SASEGT. V lost 3 bases and J 5 bases, leaving 10 bases between the germline ends. The CDR3 spans 13 residues. The CDR3 here is CASSDYREYGYTF. CDR3 in DNA: TGTGCCAGCAGTGATTACAGGGAGTATGGCTACACCTTC.

This clonotype was observed a few times. The chain couples TRBV5-1 to TRBJ2-5, with 7 bases lining up with TRBD2. V dropped 0 bases and J dropped 7; count of bases not matched to a gene: 9. The CDR3 totals 15 residues. The germline gives CDR1 SGHRS, CDR2 YFSETQ. This CDR3 is CASSLEAGRGGTQYF. The CDR3 DNA reads as TGCGCCAGCAGCTTGGAAGCAGGGAGGGGCGGGACCCAGTACTTC.

This chain uses TRBV7-9 with TRBJ2-1, with 12 positions matching TRBD2. V trimming: 4 bases; J trimming: 5 bases; junction bases outside the gene matches: 6. Germline lookup yields CDR1 SEHNR and CDR2 FQNEAQ (reference sequence). CDR3 length: 16 residues. CDR3 amino acids: CASSWALAGGNNEQFF. In DNA form, the CDR3 reads TGTGCCAGCAGCTGGGCACTAGCGGGAGGAAACAATGAGCAGTTCTTC.

This chain links TRBV18 with TRBJ1-2; D remains ambiguous. CDR1 and CDR2 (germline): KGHSH, LQKENI. Trimming removed 1 base at V and 2 bases at J, with 11 bases between. CDR3 length: 15 amino acids. CDR3 DNA sequence: TGTGCCAGCTCACCACGAAGTATCGAGAACTATGGCTACACCTTC. It yields the protein CASSPRSIENYGYTF.

This clonotype turned up a few times. The V and J genes are TRBV12-3 or TRBV12-4 and TRBJ1-5; 8 nucleotides match TRBD1. The ends lost 5 bases at V and 6 bases at J; junction bases unmatched: 3. The CDR3 is 13 amino acids. CDR3 region: CASSGQGFQPQHF. The CDR3 coding sequence is TGTGCCAGCAGTGGACAGGGATTTCAGCCCCAGCATTTT.

This chain joins TRBV5-1 and TRBJ2-1; D is uncertain. V was shortened by 1 base and J by 4 bases, with 6 bases between the two germline ends. The germline V gene has CDR1 SGHRS and CDR2 YFSETQ. The CDR3 runs to 13 residues. The CDR3 coding sequence is TGCGCCAGCAGCTTGTGGCCATACAATGAGCAGTTCTTC. Translating gives CASSLWPYNEQFF.

The chain is built from TRBV4-3 and TRBJ1-5; D is perhaps TRBD1 (6 bases). The CDR3 totals 17 residues. The germline V and J ends were trimmed by 0 bases and 2 bases, with 14 bases remaining between them. In germline, CDR1 is LGHNA, CDR2 YSLEER. CDR3 residues: CASSQDFGGWGNQPQHF. DNA for the CDR3: TGCGCCAGCAGCCAAGATTTTGGGGGCTGGGGCAATCAGCCCCAGCATTTT.

This clonotype appeared a few times. This sequence joins TRBV5-1 and TRBJ2-3; 13 positions match TRBD2. CDR3 length equals 20 residues. The germline gives CDR1 SGHRS, CDR2 YFSETQ. The trim removed 4 bases at V and 0 bases at J, leaving 14 bases unmatched. Here the CDR3 reads CASSPVPPTSGGASTDTQYF. The CDR3 coding sequence is TGCGCCAGCAGCCCCGTCCCCCCTACTAGCGGGGGGGCTAGCACAGATACGCAGTATTTT. Looking up the rest from reference TRBV5-1 and TRBJ2-3 gives the full variable domain: KAGVTQTPRYLIKTRGQQVTLSCSPISGHRSVSWYQQTPGQGLQFLFEYFSETQRNKGNFPGRFSGRQFSNSRSEMNVSTLELGDSALYLCASSPVPPTSGGASTDTQYFGPGTRLTVL.

Concerning this clonotype: One junction end disagrees with the germline gene, perhaps due to a read error. J is TRBJ2-1 and V is TRBV24-1, with 11 bases matching TRBD2. CDR1 and CDR2 from the germline V gene are KGHDR and SFDVKD. The CDR3 totals 16 residues. CDR3 in DNA: TGTGCCATCAGTGACTTAGCGGGAGGGTCGGACAATGAGCAGTTCTTC. Translation gives CAISDLAGGSDNEQFF.

This sequence joins TRBV28 and TRBJ1-5, with D possibly TRBD1 on 5 matching bases. The V gene's germline CDR1 is MDHEN and CDR2 SYDVKM. Trimming removed 3 bases from V and 6 bases from J, with 9 bases in between. The CDR3 contains 13 residues. CDR3 nucleotides: TGTGCCAGCAGTTTTGAGGGGACTCAGCCCCAGCATTTT. As protein: CASSFEGTQPQHF.

As for this clonotype: A much larger clone differs from this one at a single base, so this may be a read error. This sequence joins TRBV12-3 or TRBV12-4 and TRBJ2-1, with TRBD2 matching 10 bases. Germline trimming cut 6 bases from V and 9 bases from J; bases unmatched to any gene: 5. The CDR3 is 13 residues long. The CDR3 bases are TGTGCCAGCAGCCAGCGGGAGGGTGGTGAGCAGTTCTTC. Translation gives CASSQREGGEQFF.

The chain recombines TRBV7-8 with TRBJ1-5; no definite D call. The length of the CDR3 is 19 residues. The ends were cut back, 5 bases at V and 0 bases at J, with 23 bases in the middle. Germline V gives CDR1 SGHVS, CDR2 FQNEAQ. The CDR3 coding sequence is TGTGCCAGCAGCCTGGACGGAGGCCCCAGATATTATAGCAATCAGCCCCAGCATTTT. Translating it yields CASSLDGGPRYYSNQPQHF.

The rearrangement links TRBV10-3 to TRBJ2-1, with unresolved D. The CDR3 loop spans 13 amino acids. V was cut by 4 bases and J by 12 bases, with 16 bases left in between. Per the germline V gene, CDR1 is ENHRY and CDR2 is SYGVKD. For the CDR3, the DNA is TGTGCCATCAGTGCTAAGTCAGATCTTGGGCAGTTCTTC. It yields the protein CAISAKSDLGQFF.

This chain links TRBV7-8 with TRBJ1-4; no definite D call. The CDR3 contains 13 residues. V shed 1 base and J shed 6 bases, with 6 bases lying between them. CDR1 SGHVS and CDR2 FQNEAQ come from the germline V gene. The CDR3 sequence is CASSLDGYEKLFF. DNA of the CDR3: TGTGCCAGCAGCTTAGATGGTTATGAAAAACTGTTTTTT.

This clonotype has only a few counts. The chain employs TRBV30 and TRBJ1-1; no firm D call. From germline, CDR1 is GTSNPN and CDR2 SVGIG (reference sequence). Trimming removed 1 base from V and 4 bases from J, with 10 bases in between. The length of the CDR3 is 13 residues. The CDR3 sequence is CAWSAWSSTEAFF. The DNA of the CDR3 is TGTGCCTGGAGTGCGTGGTCCAGCACTGAAGCTTTCTTT.

At least ten counts were recorded for this clonotype. V is TRBV7-9 and J is TRBJ1-1, with a weak D call TRBD1 (5 bases). V dropped 3 bases and J dropped 12 bases, with 14 bases sitting between them. There are 12 residues in the CDR3. From germline, CDR1 is SEHNR and CDR2 FQNEAQ (reference sequence). The CDR3 DNA sequence: TGTGCCAGCAGCTTGCTAGGGGAGGAAACTTTCTTT. Its protein is CASSLLGEETFF.

The chain employs TRBV19 and TRBJ2-3; D remains unclear. V was pared by 8 bases and J by 0 bases, with 12 bases between. The CDR3 is made up of 14 amino acids. Per germline, CDR1 LNHDA and CDR2 SQIVND (reference sequence). The CDR3 region is CASRDHRSTDTQYF. The CDR3 DNA reads TGTGCCAGTCGAGACCACAGAAGCACAGATACGCAGTATTTT.